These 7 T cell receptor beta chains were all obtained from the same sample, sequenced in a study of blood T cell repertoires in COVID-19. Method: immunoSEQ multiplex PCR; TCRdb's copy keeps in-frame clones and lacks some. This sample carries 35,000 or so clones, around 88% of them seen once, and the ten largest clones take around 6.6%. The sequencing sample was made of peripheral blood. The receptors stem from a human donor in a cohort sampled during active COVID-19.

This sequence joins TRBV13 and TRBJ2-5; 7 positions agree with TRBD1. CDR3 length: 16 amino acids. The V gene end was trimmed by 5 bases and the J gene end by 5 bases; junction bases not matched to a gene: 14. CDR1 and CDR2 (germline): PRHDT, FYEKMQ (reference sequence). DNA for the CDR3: TGTGCCAGCAGCCCAGGGGGTGGCAGGGGGTTCGAGACCCAGTACTTC. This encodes CASSPGGGRGFETQYF.

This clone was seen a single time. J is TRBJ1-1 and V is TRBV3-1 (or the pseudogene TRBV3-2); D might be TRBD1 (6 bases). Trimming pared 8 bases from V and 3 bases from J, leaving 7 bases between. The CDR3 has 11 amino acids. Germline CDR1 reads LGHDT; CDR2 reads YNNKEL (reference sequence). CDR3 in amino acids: CASQGYTEAFF. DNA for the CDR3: TGTGCCAGCCAGGGGTACACTGAAGCTTTCTTT.

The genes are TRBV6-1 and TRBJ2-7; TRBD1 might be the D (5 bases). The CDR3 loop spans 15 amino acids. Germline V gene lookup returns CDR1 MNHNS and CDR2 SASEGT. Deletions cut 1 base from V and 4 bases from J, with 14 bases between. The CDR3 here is CASSEGPVAGYEQYF. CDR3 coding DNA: TGTGCCAGCAGTGAAGGTCCTGTCGCAGGGTACGAGCAGTACTTC.

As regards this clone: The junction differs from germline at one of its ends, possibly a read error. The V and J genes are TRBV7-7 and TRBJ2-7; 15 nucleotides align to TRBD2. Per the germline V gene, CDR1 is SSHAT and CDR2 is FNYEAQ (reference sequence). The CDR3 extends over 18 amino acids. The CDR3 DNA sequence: TGTGCTAGCAGCCCGACCGGGGTGGGACTAGCGGGAGGTTACGAGCAGTACTTC. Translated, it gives CASSPTGVGLAGGYEQYF.

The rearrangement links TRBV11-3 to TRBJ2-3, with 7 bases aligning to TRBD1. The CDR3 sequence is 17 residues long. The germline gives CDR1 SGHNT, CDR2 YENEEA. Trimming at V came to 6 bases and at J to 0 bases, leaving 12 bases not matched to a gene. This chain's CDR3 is CASSRGQVVGSTDTQYF. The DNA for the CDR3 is TGTGCCAGCAGTCGTGGACAGGTTGTAGGGAGCACAGATACGCAGTATTTT.

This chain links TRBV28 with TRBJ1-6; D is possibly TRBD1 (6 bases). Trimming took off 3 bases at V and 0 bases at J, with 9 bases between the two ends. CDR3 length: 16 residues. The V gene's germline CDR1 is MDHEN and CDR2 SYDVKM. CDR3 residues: CASSFRGLSYNSPLHF. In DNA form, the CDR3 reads TGTGCCAGCAGTTTCAGGGGTCTCTCCTATAATTCACCCCTCCACTTT.

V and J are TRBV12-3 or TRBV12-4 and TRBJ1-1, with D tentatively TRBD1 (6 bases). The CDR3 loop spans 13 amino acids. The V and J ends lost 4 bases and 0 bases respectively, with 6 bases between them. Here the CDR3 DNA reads TGTGCCAGCAGTTCAGGGGTGAACACTGAAGCTTTCTTT. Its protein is CASSSGVNTEAFF.